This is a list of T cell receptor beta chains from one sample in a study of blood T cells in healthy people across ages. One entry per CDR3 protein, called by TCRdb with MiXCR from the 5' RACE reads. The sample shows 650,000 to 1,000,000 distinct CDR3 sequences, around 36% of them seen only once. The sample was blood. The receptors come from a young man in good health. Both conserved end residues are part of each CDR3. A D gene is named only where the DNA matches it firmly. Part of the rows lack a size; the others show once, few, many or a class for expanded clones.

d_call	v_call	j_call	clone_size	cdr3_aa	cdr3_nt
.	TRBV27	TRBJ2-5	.	CASSYRLRGQETQYF	TGTGCCAGCAGCTACAGGTTAAGGGGACAAGAGACCCAGTACTTC
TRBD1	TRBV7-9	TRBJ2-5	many	CASSFRDRIPETQYF	TGTGCCAGCAGCTTCCGGGACAGAATACCAGAGACCCAGTACTTC
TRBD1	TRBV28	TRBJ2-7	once	CASRSGQNFHEQYF	TGTGCCAGCAGGTCGGGACAGAACTTTCACGAGCAGTACTTC
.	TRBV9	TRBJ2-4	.	CASSVNVGKNIQYF	TGTGCCAGCAGCGTCAATGTCGGCAAAAACATTCAGTACTTC
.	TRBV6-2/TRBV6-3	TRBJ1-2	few	CACSYHLGSNYGYTF	TGTGCCTGCAGTTACCACTTAGGATCCAACTATGGCTACACCTTC
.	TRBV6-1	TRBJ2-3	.	CASSERARAGRQMTQYF	TGTGCCAGCAGTGAAAGGGCAAGGGCGGGTCGGCAGATGACGCAGTATTTT
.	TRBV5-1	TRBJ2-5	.	CASSLDREGAQYF	TGCGCCAGCAGCTTGGACAGGGAGGGCGCGCAGTACTTC
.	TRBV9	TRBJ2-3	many	CASSVERVGTDTQYF	TGTGCCAGCAGCGTAGAGCGGGTGGGCACAGATACGCAGTATTTT
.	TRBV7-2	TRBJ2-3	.	CASSLAGTRIYTDTQYF	TGTGCCAGCAGCTTAGCCGGGACACGGATCTACACAGATACGCAGTATTTT
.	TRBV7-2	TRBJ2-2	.	CASSLVGQGGGELFF	TGTGCCAGCAGCTTAGTCGGTCAGGGCGGCGGGGAGCTGTTTTTT
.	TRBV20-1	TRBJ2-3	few	CSPLGPASTDTQYF	TGCAGTCCCCTCGGCCCTGCTAGCACAGATACGCAGTATTTT
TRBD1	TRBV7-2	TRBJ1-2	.	CASSPGQEGGYTF	TGTGCCAGCAGCCCTGGACAGGAGGGTGGCTACACCTTC
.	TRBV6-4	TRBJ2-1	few	CASSDSGGEPYNEQFF	TGTGCCAGCAGTGACTCTGGGGGAGAACCATACAATGAGCAGTTCTTC
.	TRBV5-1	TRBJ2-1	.	CASSLGTGLSYNEQFF	TGCGCCAGCAGCTTGGGTACAGGCTTATCCTACAATGAGCAGTTCTTC
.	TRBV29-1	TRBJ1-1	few	CSGRPTGWVSEAFF	TGCAGCGGCCGACCAACAGGGTGGGTGTCTGAAGCTTTCTTT
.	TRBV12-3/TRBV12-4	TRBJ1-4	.	CASSLGGKEKLFF	TGTGCCAGCAGTTTAGGTGGCAAGGAAAAACTGTTTTTT
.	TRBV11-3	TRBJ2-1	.	CASSPTLYNEQFF	TGTGCCAGCAGCCCGACACTTTACAATGAGCAGTTCTTC
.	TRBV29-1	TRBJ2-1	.	CSARLVVDEQFF	TGCAGCGCCCGACTAGTTGTCGATGAGCAGTTCTTC
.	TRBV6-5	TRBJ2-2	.	CASSYVQAGELFF	TGTGCCAGCAGTTACGTGCAGGCCGGGGAGCTGTTTTTT
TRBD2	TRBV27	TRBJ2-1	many	CASTLDSGGYNEQFF	TGTGCCAGCACCCTGGACAGCGGGGGGTACAATGAGCAGTTCTTC
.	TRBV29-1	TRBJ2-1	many	CSVEEWASRYNEQFF	TGCAGCGTTGAAGAGTGGGCTAGCAGATACAATGAGCAGTTCTTC
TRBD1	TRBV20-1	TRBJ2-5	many	CSALDRERETQYF	TGCAGTGCACTGGACAGGGAGAGAGAGACCCAGTACTTC
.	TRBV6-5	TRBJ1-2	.	CASRYDGRHYTF	TGTGCCAGCAGGTACGACGGCAGACACTACACCTTC
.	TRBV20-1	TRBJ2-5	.	CSARTDSYNEQYF	TGCAGTGCTCGAACGGACAGCTACAATGAGCAGTACTTC
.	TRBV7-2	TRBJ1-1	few	CASSFVETEAFF	TGTGCCAGCAGCTTTGTTGAGACTGAAGCTTTCTTT
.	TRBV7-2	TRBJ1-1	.	CASSLMTIAAFF	TGTGCCAGCAGCTTAATGACCATTGCCGCTTTCTTT
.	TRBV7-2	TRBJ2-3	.	CASNSDSYTDTQYF	TGTGCCAGCAACTCAGACAGCTACACAGATACGCAGTATTTT
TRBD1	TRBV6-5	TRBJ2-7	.	CASSSPGQGDYEQYF	TGTGCCAGCAGTTCCCCGGGACAGGGGGACTACGAGCAGTACTTC
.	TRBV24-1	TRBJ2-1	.	CATSDPTGTAIKEQFF	TGTGCCACCAGTGATCCCACAGGGACGGCAATCAAGGAGCAGTTCTTC
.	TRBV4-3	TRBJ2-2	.	CASSQPTRGANTGELFF	TGCGCCAGCAGCCAACCAACCAGGGGGGCAAACACCGGGGAGCTGTTTTTT
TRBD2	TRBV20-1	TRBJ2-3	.	CSATVTSTDTRHF	TGCAGTGCTACGGTGACTAGCACAGATACGCGGCATTTT
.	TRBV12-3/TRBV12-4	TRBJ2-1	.	CASSSWVGTIPTGQQFF	TGTGCCAGCAGTTCATGGGTCGGGACGATACCAACCGGCCAGCAGTTCTTC
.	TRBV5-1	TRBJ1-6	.	CASSLAGDRGSPLHF	TGCGCCAGCAGCCTTGCCGGGGATCGAGGTTCACCCCTCCACTTT
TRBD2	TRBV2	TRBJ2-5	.	CAGRLAGGGETQYF	TGTGCCGGCCGACTAGCGGGGGGGGGAGAGACCCAGTACTTC
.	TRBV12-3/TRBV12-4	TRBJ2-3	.	CASSLEVRADTQYF	TGTGCCAGCAGTTTAGAAGTGCGAGCAGATACGCAGTATTTT
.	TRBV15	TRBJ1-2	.	CATSSIGAGLNYGYTF	TGTGCCACCAGCTCCATCGGCGCAGGACTGAACTATGGCTACACCTTC
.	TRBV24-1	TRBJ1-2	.	CATSAGRSCGYTF	TGTGCCACCAGTGCAGGACGGTCGTGTGGCTACACCTTC
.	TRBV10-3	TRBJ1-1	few	CAITDTPGTEAFF	TGTGCCATCACCGACACCCCTGGCACTGAAGCTTTCTTT
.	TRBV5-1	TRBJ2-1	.	CASSLRADRTHNEQFF	TGCGCCAGCAGCTTGCGAGCTGATAGGACCCACAATGAGCAGTTCTTC
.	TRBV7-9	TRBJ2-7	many	CASSFSRHRDHEQYF	TGTGCCAGCAGCTTTAGTCGGCACAGGGACCACGAGCAGTACTTC
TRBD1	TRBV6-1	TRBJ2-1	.	CATRTGEQFF	TGTGCCACGCGGACAGGCGAGCAGTTCTTC
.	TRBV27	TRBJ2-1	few	CASSFVAPHEQFF	TGTGCCAGCAGTTTTGTAGCTCCGCATGAGCAGTTCTTC
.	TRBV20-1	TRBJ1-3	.	CSARGTEGLNTIYF	TGCAGTGCTAGAGGGACTGAGGGTTTGAACACCATATATTTT
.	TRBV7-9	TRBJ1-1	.	CASSTMGNTEAFF	TGTGCCAGCAGCACCATGGGGAACACTGAAGCTTTCTTT
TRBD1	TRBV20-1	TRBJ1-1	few	CSAKTGERNTEAFF	TGCAGTGCAAAGACAGGGGAGAGGAACACTGAAGCTTTCTTT
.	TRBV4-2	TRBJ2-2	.	CASSQAAENTGELFF	TGTGCCAGCAGCCAAGCAGCGGAGAACACCGGGGAGCTGTTTTTT
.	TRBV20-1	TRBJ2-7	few	CSASEMGGYEQYF	TGCAGTGCTAGCGAGATGGGGGGCTACGAGCAGTACTTC
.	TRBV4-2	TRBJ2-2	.	CASSQEFSGELFF	TGTGCCAGCAGCCAAGAATTTTCCGGGGAGCTGTTTTTT
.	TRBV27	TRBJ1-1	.	CASSVGGKNTEAFF	TGTGCCAGCAGTGTAGGAGGGAAGAACACTGAAGCTTTCTTT
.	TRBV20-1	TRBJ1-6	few	CSALRISNSPLHF	TGCAGTGCATTACGGATAAGTAATTCACCCCTCCACTTT
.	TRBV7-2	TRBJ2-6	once	CSSSLGGGGANVLTF	TGTTCCAGCAGCTTAGGGGGAGGTGGGGCCAACGTCCTGACTTTC
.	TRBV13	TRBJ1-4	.	CASSPAGSQRRTNEKLFF	TGTGCCAGCAGCCCTGCCGGCTCACAACGCAGGACTAATGAAAAACTGTTTTTT
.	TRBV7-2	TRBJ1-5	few	CASTLRWGADQPQHF	TGTGCCAGCACCCTACGTTGGGGGGCGGATCAGCCCCAGCATTTT
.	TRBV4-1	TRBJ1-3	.	CASSPKEVSGNTIYF	TGCGCCAGCAGCCCAAAGGAGGTCTCTGGAAACACCATATATTTT